Here is one T cell receptor beta chain with its context. The CDR3 is 14 residues long. The V gene's germline CDR1 is SNHLY and CDR2 FYNNEI. J lost 8 bases, V lost 5 bases, and 9 bases had no gene match. The method was immunoSEQ multiplex PCR; TCRdb's version includes in-frame clones alone and lacks a portion of them. This sample has approximately 40,000 clones, with nearly 90% found just once. These data belong to a study of blood T cell repertoires in COVID-19. About the research overall: In each case, the material was cDNA or gDNA derived from T cells, B-cell-depleted T cells, or PBMCs.

The sequence was obtained from a man between 60 and 75 years old with COVID-19, enrolled during active disease. This sequence joins TRBV2 and TRBJ1-2; 9 nucleotides align to TRBD1. Sequencing was performed on peripheral blood. The CDR3 bases are TGTGCCAGCAGTACCGCCGGGACAGGGACCGGCTACACCTTC. It specifies CASSTAGTGTGYTF. The variable domain in full, completed from reference TRBV2 and TRBJ1-2, reads EPEVTQTPSHQVTQMGQEVILRCVPISNHLYFYWYRQILGQKVEFLVSFYNNEISEKSEIFDDQFSVERPDGSNFTLKIRSTKLEDSAMYFCASSTAGTGTGYTFGSGTRLTVV.